Here is one T cell receptor (beta chain) with its context. This specimen comes from a study of blood T cell repertoires in COVID-19. Study context: Acute and convalescent COVID-19 specimens originated in the United States, Italy and Spain. Sources were T cells, B-cell-depleted T cells, or PBMCs; the material itself was cDNA or gDNA.

CDR3 length: 15 amino acids. The germline V gene has CDR1 SGHRS and CDR2 YFSETQ. With 0 bases clipped from V and 5 bases from J, the junction kept 6 bases outside the gene matches. How the authors handled the data: Reference gene primer amplification gave nucleated cell count estimates. Assay used: immunoSEQ multiplex PCR; TCRdb lists only in-frame clones, some missing. V and J calls and clone size are as listed in that table; D and trimming were resolved from the DNA. This table holds some 300,000 clones, around 84% found once. This sequence joins TRBV5-1 and TRBJ2-7; 9 bases align to TRBD2. Source material: peripheral blood. The receptor comes from a man between 65 and 85 years old with acute or convalescent COVID-19. The CDR3 coding sequence is TGCGCCAGCAGCTTGGTAGGGCGGGAGGGGGACGAGCAGTACTTC. It encodes CASSLVGREGDEQYF. Full variable domain (outside the CDR3, taken from reference TRBV5-1 and TRBJ2-7): KAGVTQTPRYLIKTRGQQVTLSCSPISGHRSVSWYQQTPGQGLQFLFEYFSETQRNKGNFPGRFSGRQFSNSRSEMNVSTLELGDSALYLCASSLVGREGDEQYFGPGTRLTVT.